Below, 8 T cell receptor beta chains from the same sample are listed, as sequenced in a study of T cells in Graves' hyperthyroidism and ophthalmopathy. Amplified TCR beta CDR3 regions came from RNA transcripts. The study used the HTBI primer set for a first-round RT-PCR of the TCR CDR3. TCRdb reprocessed the multiplex PCR reads with MiXCR, giving one entry per CDR3 protein. The table records more than 600,000 distinct CDR3 sequences, about 15% of them present only once. The sequencing sample was made of blood. The receptors stem from a man aged 18 to 30 with Graves' hyperthyroidism.

V is TRBV29-1 and J is TRBJ2-7; 16 bases map to TRBD2. The CDR3 is 16 residues long. J lost 6 bases, V lost 1 base, and 6 bases had no gene match. The germline V gene has CDR1 SQVTM and CDR2 ANQGSEA. The CDR3 DNA is TGCAGCGTTGAAGGTGTGGGACTAGCGGGAGGGCCCGAGCAGTACTTC. It specifies CSVEGVGLAGGPEQYF.

This clonotype was counted a few times. The V call is TRBV28, the J call TRBJ2-3; D possibly corresponds to TRBD2 (5 bases). Germline CDR1 is MDHEN and CDR2 is SYDVKM. V was clipped by 6 bases and J by 3 bases, with 10 bases between them. The CDR3 has 13 residues. CDR3 protein: CASRARGTDTQYF. CDR3 nucleotide sequence: TGTGCCAGCAGGGCTCGGGGAACAGATACGCAGTATTTT.

J is TRBJ1-5 and V is TRBV20-1; the D is unclear. Germline V gene sequence: CDR1 DFQATT, CDR2 SNEGSKA (reference sequence). Trimming took 3 bases from V and 2 from J, leaving 8 bases between them. The CDR3 extends over 13 amino acids. The CDR3 region is CSASSSGNQPQHF. CDR3 DNA: TGCAGTGCTAGCTCATCGGGCAATCAGCCCCAGCATTTT.

This clonotype appeared many times. The chain joins TRBV30 to TRBJ2-7; D is uncertain. CDR1 and CDR2 from the germline V gene are GTSNPN and SVGIG (reference sequence). V lost 0 bases and J 5 bases, leaving 14 bases between the germline ends. There are 14 residues in the CDR3. In DNA, the CDR3 is TGTGCCTGGAGTGTCTCTAGAGTGAAGGACGAGCAGTACTTC. Its translation is CAWSVSRVKDEQYF.

This clonotype has more than one count but fewer than ten. The CDR3 bases are TGCAGTGTCTCAGGTGGCCTAGCGGGAGGCAATGAGCAGTTCTTC. Translating it yields CSVSGGLAGGNEQFF. This chain connects TRBV20-1 to TRBJ2-1, with 11 bases matching TRBD2. Losses at the gene ends were 7 bases for V and 6 bases for J; bases not matched to a gene: 11. Germline CDR1 DFQATT, CDR2 SNEGSKA (reference sequence). This CDR3 spans 15 amino acids.

The rearrangement links TRBV7-2 to TRBJ2-5; no reliable D call. Germline-derived CDR1 and CDR2 are SGHTA and FQGNSA. This CDR3 spans 15 amino acids. Trimming removed 5 bases at V and 2 bases at J, with 15 bases between. For the CDR3, the DNA is TGTGCCAGCAGCCTGGGGATGGTGTTTCAAGAGACCCAGTACTTC. Translating gives CASSLGMVFQETQYF.

V is TRBV29-1 and J is TRBJ2-3; possible D gene TRBD2, 6 bases. Germline CDR1 reads SQVTM; CDR2 reads ANQGSEA. Trimming shortened V by 2 bases and J by 9 bases, and 21 bases separated the two germline ends. The CDR3 is made up of 15 amino acids. CDR3 nucleotides: TGCAGCGTTGAACCCGGCGGGATCCTTCCAGGGACGCAGTATTTT. It translates to CSVEPGGILPGTQYF.

As to this clonotype: A read error may explain this, as a much larger clone is one base away. The gene calls are TRBV28 and TRBJ2-7, with D perhaps given as TRBD1 or TRBD2 (5 bases each). The CDR3 has 12 residues. In germline, CDR1 is MDHEN, CDR2 SYDVKM. Between the trimmed V and J ends, which lost 10 bases and 2 bases, there was a span of 12 bases. The CDR3 is CATSGQTYEQYF. In nucleotides, the CDR3 is TGTGCCACTTCGGGGCAGACCTACGAGCAGTACTTC.